This TCR beta chain was identified in a study of beta chain features in type 1 diabetes. This clone was observed a few times. Antigen specificity is unknown. The sequenced template was cDNA made from the entire isolated RNA. TCRdb keeps only in-frame clones here, not all; method: immunoSEQ multiplex PCR. The sample comprises more than 95,000 clones, roughly 28% of which are singletons, and about 0.49% rests with the top ten. Germline V lookup: CDR1 MNHNY, CDR2 SVGAGI (reference sequence). The V gene end was trimmed by 3 bases and the J gene end by 5 bases; junction bases not matched to a gene: 5. This CDR3 has 15 residues. Overall study results and limits: Moderately but significantly shorter TCRB CDR3s were found in Type 1 diabetes patients in all four CD4+ subsets.

Sequencing was carried out using central memory CD4+ T cells from blood. This TCR derives from a woman younger than 35 with type 1 diabetes. The rearrangement links TRBV6-6 to TRBJ2-1, with 9 bases that match TRBD2. As DNA, the CDR3 is TGTGCCAGCAGTTATCTAGCGGGACGGGACAATGAGCAGTTCTTC. It translates to CASSYLAGRDNEQFF.